These T cell receptor beta chains were read from a single sample in a study of T cell repertoires in cytomegalovirus infection. In TCRdb, the reads were re-called with MiXCR into one record per CDR3 protein. The table has hundreds of thousands of distinct CDR3 sequences, around a third seen once. Their antigen targets remain unknown. The starting material was cultured CD8+ T cells from PBMCs, obtained from culture after CMV antigen stimulation. These receptors all come from a human donor in good health (CMV status not recorded). Some clones in this sample may be carry-over from other donors' samples. Both conserved end residues are part of each CDR3. D genes are given only for firm matches. Not every row has a clone size; where given, it reads once, few, many or a size class.

d_call j_call v_call clone_size cdr3_aa cdr3_nt
TRBD2 TRBJ2-3 TRBV6-1 NA CASSLTIGGGSRDTQYF TGTGCCAGCAGTCTAACCATTGGGGGGGGATCGAGAGATACGCAGTATTTT
NA TRBJ1-5 TRBV24-1 NA CATSVRNSNQPQHF TGTGCCACCAGTGTGAGGAATAGCAATCAGCCCCAGCATTTT
NA TRBJ1-1 TRBV20-1 NA CNAPGEAEAFF TGCAACGCCCCAGGGGAGGCTGAAGCTTTCTTT
NA TRBJ2-3 TRBV19 NA CASSPLWGDTQYF TGTGCCAGTAGCCCCCTCTGGGGAGATACGCAGTATTTT
NA TRBJ2-5 TRBV6-5 NA CASSWAWDKQETQYF TGTGCCAGCAGTTGGGCTTGGGACAAGCAAGAGACCCAGTACTTC
NA TRBJ2-3 TRBV6-2/TRBV6-3 few CASRLTSADTQYF TGTGCCAGCAGGCTGACTAGTGCAGATACGCAGTATTTT
NA TRBJ1-5 TRBV7-9 NA CASSLGRGTLNQPQHF TGTGCCAGCAGCTTAGGTCGAGGGACACTAAATCAGCCCCAGCATTTT
TRBD1 TRBJ2-5 TRBV20-1 NA CSANHPDRFQETQYF TGCAGTGCTAACCACCCGGACAGGTTCCAAGAGACCCAGTACTTC
NA TRBJ1-2 TRBV6-5 NA CASRGGLYGYTF TGTGCCAGCAGGGGAGGGCTCTATGGCTACACCTTC
NA TRBJ1-1 TRBV7-8 NA CASGLVRNTEAFF TGTGCCAGCGGCTTAGTTAGAAACACTGAAGCTTTCTTT
NA TRBJ1-2 TRBV10-3 NA CAGASPTRSGYTF TGTGCCGGCGCTTCGCCGACCCGAAGTGGCTACACCTTC
TRBD2 TRBJ2-3 TRBV6-1 NA CASRPRLAGGPYTQYF TGTGCCAGCAGACCCCGACTAGCGGGGGGGCCCTATACGCAGTATTTT
NA TRBJ1-1 TRBV4-1 few CASSHRGGGTEAFF TGCGCCAGCAGCCACCGGGGCGGTGGCACTGAAGCTTTCTTT
NA TRBJ1-1 TRBV7-6 many CASSQRPGENTEAFF TGTGCCAGCAGCCAACGGCCCGGAGAGAACACTGAAGCTTTCTTT
NA TRBJ1-2 TRBV15 NA CATSYDGNYGYTF TGTGCCACCAGCTACGACGGAAACTATGGCTACACCTTC
TRBD1 TRBJ1-2 TRBV6-8 NA CASSYPGTGSTNYGYTF TGTGCCAGCAGTTACCCCGGGACAGGGAGTACTAACTATGGCTACACCTTC
NA TRBJ1-1 TRBV5-1 few CASTDDGRAAFF TGCGCCAGCACCGACGATGGTAGGGCAGCTTTCTTT
NA TRBJ2-5 TRBV29-1 few CSVERREETQYF TGCAGCGTTGAAAGGCGGGAAGAGACCCAGTACTTC
NA TRBJ2-1 TRBV12-3/TRBV12-4 NA CASSDTSYNEQFF TGTGCCAGCAGTGACACTAGCTACAATGAGCAGTTCTTC
NA TRBJ1-3 TRBV4-1 NA CASSQPGTPSSGNTIYF TGCGCCAGCAGCCAACCCGGGACCCCCAGCTCCGGAAACACCATATATTTT
TRBD1 TRBJ2-5 TRBV7-3 many CASSLVGGAGETQYF TGTGCCAGCAGCTTAGTAGGGGGCGCGGGAGAGACCCAGTACTTC
NA TRBJ2-1 TRBV7-6 few CASSRLDSFNYNEQFF TGTGCCAGCAGCCGATTGGACAGTTTCAACTACAATGAGCAGTTCTTC
NA TRBJ2-3 TRBV7-8 many CASSFPYSQTTDTQYF TGTGCCAGCAGCTTTCCCTACAGTCAAACCACAGATACGCAGTATTTT
NA TRBJ1-1 TRBV7-9 few CASSLVGSVGTEAFF TGTGCCAGCAGCTTAGTTGGGAGTGTGGGGACTGAAGCTTTCTTT
NA TRBJ1-2 TRBV7-2 NA CASSLPGIYGYTF TGTGCCAGCAGCTTACCAGGGATCTATGGCTACACCTTC
NA TRBJ2-1 TRBV27 NA CASSLIGAGGYEQFF TGTGCCAGCAGTTTAATAGGAGCGGGTGGCTATGAGCAGTTCTTC
NA TRBJ1-6 TRBV10-2 NA CASSESRVPYNSPLHF TGCGCCAGCAGTGAGTCGAGGGTTCCCTATAATTCACCCCTCCACTTT
TRBD1 TRBJ1-6 TRBV10-3 NA CAISDRTGTGSPLHF TGTGCCATCAGTGACCGGACAGGAACGGGTTCACCCCTCCACTTT
TRBD1 TRBJ1-2 TRBV9 NA CASSSPGQGDGYGYTF TGTGCCAGCAGCTCCCCGGGACAGGGGGACGGTTATGGCTACACCTTC
NA TRBJ2-5 TRBV6-2/TRBV6-3 few CASSSSWAPGSRETQYF TGTGCCAGCAGTTCCTCTTGGGCCCCCGGCTCCAGGGAGACCCAGTACTTC
NA TRBJ2-2 TRBV6-2/TRBV6-3 NA CASSYSYPTGELFF TGTGCCAGCAGTTACTCCTATCCCACCGGGGAGCTGTTTTTT
NA TRBJ1-6 TRBV9 NA CASSVGDGHSPLHF TGTGCCAGCAGCGTAGGGGACGGACATTCACCCCTCCACTTT
NA TRBJ1-6 TRBV5-4 NA CASSINRASNSPLHF TGTGCCAGCAGCATCAACAGGGCGTCTAATTCACCCCTCCACTTT
NA TRBJ2-3 TRBV6-2/TRBV6-3 few CASSYPAPTQYF TGTGCCAGCAGTTACCCGGCCCCGACGCAGTATTTT
TRBD1 TRBJ2-1 TRBV6-5 many CASRGQYNEQFF TGTGCCAGCAGGGGACAGTACAATGAGCAGTTCTTC
NA TRBJ2-7 TRBV20-1 NA CSALPTEVRTYEQYF TGCAGTGCCCTCCCCACTGAAGTGAGAACCTACGAGCAGTACTTC
TRBD1 TRBJ1-1 TRBV5-1 few CASHSQGDTEAFF TGCGCCAGCCATTCACAGGGGGACACTGAAGCTTTCTTT
TRBD1 TRBJ2-3 TRBV18 once CASDNPGTGHPDTQYF TGTGCCAGCGACAACCCCGGGACAGGGCATCCAGATACGCAGTATTTT
NA TRBJ2-1 TRBV4-1 few CASSQQGNPNEQFF TGCGCCAGCAGCCAACAGGGGAATCCCAATGAGCAGTTCTTC
NA TRBJ1-2 TRBV10-3 few CAISESFTGYGYTF TGTGCCATCAGTGAGTCGTTTACAGGATATGGCTACACCTTC
TRBD2 TRBJ2-5 TRBV6-5 few CASSYNSGAQETQYF TGTGCCAGCAGTTACAATAGCGGGGCCCAAGAGACCCAGTACTTC
NA TRBJ1-5 TRBV15 few CATSRGGTLTPQPQHF TGTGCCACCAGCAGAGGGGGGACACTTACGCCTCAGCCCCAGCATTTT
TRBD1 TRBJ1-4 TRBV28 NA CASSYMIGTANVKLFF TGTGCCAGCAGTTATATGATCGGGACAGCTAATGTAAAACTGTTTTTT
NA TRBJ2-3 TRBV7-6 few CASSSIRQLSTDTQYF TGTGCCAGCAGCTCGATCAGACAGCTAAGCACAGATACGCAGTATTTT
NA TRBJ2-2 TRBV3-1 NA CASRPLRTGDTGELFF TGTGCCAGCAGACCCCTCCGGACTGGGGACACCGGGGAGCTGTTTTTT
NA TRBJ1-1 TRBV2 few CATSYATEAFF TGTGCCACCTCGTATGCTACTGAAGCTTTCTTT
NA TRBJ1-3 TRBV7-2 NA CASRKEWGSGNTIYF TGTGCCAGCAGGAAAGAATGGGGCTCTGGAAACACCATATATTTT
TRBD2 TRBJ2-1 TRBV7-2 many CASSSLGAGGHNEQFF TGTGCCAGCAGCTCCCTAGGAGCGGGGGGGCACAATGAGCAGTTCTTC
TRBD2 TRBJ2-1 TRBV7-2 many CASQPGGSYNEQFF TGTGCCAGCCAACCGGGGGGGAGCTACAATGAGCAGTTCTTC
NA TRBJ2-3 TRBV7-2 many CASSLVAARATDTQYF TGTGCCAGCAGCTTAGTTGCGGCAAGGGCCACAGATACGCAGTATTTT
NA TRBJ1-2 TRBV12-3/TRBV12-4 NA CASSRQQVRHGYTF TGTGCCAGCAGTCGTCAACAGGTTCGCCATGGCTACACCTTC
NA TRBJ2-2 TRBV6-2/TRBV6-3 once CASRSEAVGELFF TGTGCCAGCAGATCCGAGGCGGTCGGGGAGCTGTTTTTT
TRBD2 TRBJ2-3 TRBV27 NA CASRQLAGGFTDTQYF TGTGCCAGCAGGCAACTAGCGGGGGGGTTCACAGATACGCAGTATTTT
NA TRBJ1-1 TRBV19 few CASSPSHGGNTEAFF TGTGCCAGTAGCCCTAGTCATGGGGGGAACACTGAAGCTTTCTTT